The following is a TCR beta chain sequence with its context. This specimen belongs to a study of shared clonotypes between healthy human individuals. CDR1 and CDR2 (germline): SGHRS, YFSETQ. Trimming pared 5 bases from V and 1 base from J, leaving 13 bases between. The CDR3 has 15 amino acids. At deep level, the assay was performed. Once extracted for a subset, genomic DNA was divided evenly among several immunoSEQ plates. The assay was immunoSEQ multiplex PCR, and TCRdb's table has in-frame clones only and misses some. Here the sample spans some 2.3 million clones, more than 85% being singletons. Sequences were obtained from naive CD4+ T cells from PBMCs. Noted subset: CD45RA+ positively selected. The chain couples TRBV5-1 to TRBJ1-3, with D possibly matching TRBD1 (5 bases). The receptor's source is a man aged 18 to 35 in good health. Some clones in this sample may be carry-over from other donors' samples. This CDR3 is CASRLDQGSGNTIYF. The CDR3 nucleotides are TGCGCCAGCAGATTAGATCAGGGTTCTGGAAACACCATATATTTT.